Here is one T cell receptor (beta chain) with its context. The data belong to a study of OX40 agonist ivuxolimab in advanced cancers. Study-level information: Patients treated during dose escalation were battling hepatocellular carcinoma, melanoma, renal cell or head and neck cancer.

V lost 4 bases, J lost 4 bases, and 16 bases lay in between. This CDR3 has 15 amino acids. Germline V gene sequence: CDR1 MGHRA, CDR2 YSYEKL. Here immunoSEQ multiplex PCR was the method, and the copy in TCRdb shows in-frame clones only, minus some. Here the sample spans around 60,000 clones, 80% to 90% being singletons. The V call is TRBV4-1, the J call TRBJ1-2, with D possibly matching TRBD1 (6 bases). Sequenced here: CD4+ or CD8+ T cells sorted from blood, sampled in a trial of the OX40 agonist ivuxolimab. The sequence derives from an adult with an advanced solid tumor such as melanoma, head and neck, liver or kidney cancer. In DNA form, the CDR3 reads TGCGCCAGCAGCCCGGGGGCTGGGTATGTCTATGGCTACACCTTC. Encoded protein: CASSPGAGYVYGYTF.